This T cell receptor (beta chain) came from a study of blood T cell repertoires in COVID-19. Using immunoSEQ multiplex PCR, the repertoire was profiled, and TCRdb retains in-frame clones only, with some absent. The data hold about 60,000 clones, with about four fifths observed a single time. The clonotype originates from a human donor in a cohort sampled during active COVID-19. Sequenced: peripheral blood.

CDR3 bases: TGTGCCAGCACGAGACTAGCATACGAGCAGTACTTC. It yields the protein CASTRLAYEQYF. The V and J genes are TRBV2 and TRBJ2-7; 7 bases fit TRBD2. The junction had 4 bases not matched to a gene; V was cut back by 7 bases and J by 4 bases. In germline, CDR1 is SNHLY, CDR2 FYNNEI. The CDR3 is 12 residues long.